These T cell receptor beta chains were read from a single sample in a study of monozygotic twins with inflammatory bowel disease. Using the 5' RACE reads, TCRdb records one entry per CDR3 protein without DNA. This sample's table reports more than 300,000 distinct CDR3 sequences. Sequenced sample: blood. These TCRs come from a human donor with ulcerative colitis or Crohn's disease, or a healthy co-twin of an affected twin (not recorded which). Both conserved end residues are part of each CDR3.

v_gene,j_gene,CDR3aa
TRBV7-2,TRBJ2-5,CASSPGLARETQYF
TRBV7-9,TRBJ2-2,CASSLMQGPGELFF
TRBV5-4,TRBJ2-3,CASSLAPPGQGGERDTQYF
TRBV6-2/TRBV6-3,TRBJ2-3,CASTFSTRGTPDTQYF
TRBV4-2,TRBJ2-4,CASSQEEGGNIQYF
TRBV4-1,TRBJ2-7,CASSQGQGARGEQYF
TRBV24-1,TRBJ2-1,CATGGRNNEQFF
TRBV9,TRBJ2-3,CASSSQPEGTELLF
TRBV19,TRBJ2-2,CASSMMGQGKAYTGELFF
TRBV29-1,TRBJ2-3,CSVDRDTSSTDTQYF
TRBV20-1,TRBJ2-5,CSARDPGARETQYF
TRBV3-1,TRBJ2-7,CASSRDTGAEQYF
TRBV29-1,TRBJ2-7,CSVRDGSYEQYF
TRBV5-1,TRBJ1-1,CASSVQGPPLVF
TRBV4-3,TRBJ2-1,CASSQDLPQYNEQFF
TRBV5-6,TRBJ2-3,CASSLVQGSWTDMQYF
TRBV12-1,TRBJ2-4,CASSPEGAQRLKNIQYF
TRBV6-5,TRBJ2-2,CASSSGGWAANTGELFF
TRBV24-1,TRBJ2-1,CATSGGADSYNEQFF
TRBV5-1,TRBJ1-2,CASSFATNYGYTF
TRBV28,TRBJ1-2,CASSLPAPAGYGYTF
TRBV6-1,TRBJ1-2,CASSTQGFNYGYTF
TRBV6-1,TRBJ2-1,CASSVQAGPYNEQFF
TRBV7-2,TRBJ1-2,CASSSGTGVWGYTF
TRBV7-2,TRBJ2-3,CASSLSGRDTDTQYF
TRBV10-3,TRBJ1-3,CAISESQGSGNTIYF
TRBV4-1,TRBJ2-7,CASSQAKGTNYEQYF